These 22 T cell receptor beta chains were sequenced from one sample in a study of CD4 T cells in relation to SARS-CoV-2 and coronaviruses. Measured with immunoSEQ multiplex PCR; TCRdb has only the in-frame clones, and not every one. Seen here are around 25,000 clones, 76% observed once, and the top ten hold 29%. Antigens of these TCRs are unknown. Before the COVID-19 pandemic, during about 2010-2019, CD4+ T cells were taken from unexposed donors. The cells were cultured for around ten days before CD4+ T cells were isolated. The sequenced sample consisted of CD4+ T cells from PBMCs, cultured in vitro. These receptors were taken from a human donor in good health.

This clone was seen a few times. The chain carries TRBV6-5 and TRBJ2-7; TRBD2 agrees at 12 bases. There are 14 residues in the CDR3. The ends lost 4 bases at V and 5 bases at J; junction bases unmatched: 3. CDR1 is MNHEY and CDR2 is SVGAGI in the germline V gene. The CDR3 here is CASSLLAGGNEQYF. The CDR3 DNA reads as TGTGCCAGCAGTTTACTAGCGGGAGGTAACGAGCAGTACTTC.

This clone showed up just once. Other DNA sequences within the sample encode an identical CDR3. J is TRBJ2-3 and V is TRBV24-1; TRBD2 matches 14 bases. With 3 bases clipped from V and 5 bases from J, the junction kept 6 bases outside the gene matches. Germline CDR1 KGHDR, CDR2 SFDVKD. The CDR3 runs to 17 residues. Written as DNA, the CDR3 is TGTGCCACCAGTGATCCGGGACTAGCGGGAGAAGGAGATACGCAGTATTTT. It codes for CATSDPGLAGEGDTQYF.

The chain is built from TRBV18 and TRBJ2-3; D is undetermined. Trimming took off 3 bases at V and 5 bases at J, with 15 bases between the two ends. This CDR3 region has 15 residues. Germline values: CDR1 KGHSH, CDR2 LQKENI. This chain's CDR3 is CASSPGMTQEDTQYF. The DNA of the CDR3 is TGTGCCAGCTCACCGGGTATGACCCAGGAAGATACGCAGTATTTT.

The chain carries TRBV3-1 (or the pseudogene TRBV3-2) and TRBJ2-1; TRBD2 is a possible D gene (6 bases). The CDR3 runs 14 residues. Germline V gene lookup returns CDR1 LGHDT and CDR2 YNNKEL (reference sequence). Trimming shortened V by 0 bases and J by 14 bases, and 17 bases separated the two germline ends. CDR3 sequence reads: CASSQEAGSAGKFF. In nucleotides, the CDR3 is TGTGCCAGCAGCCAAGAGGCAGGCTCGGCGGGGAAGTTCTTC.

The chain carries TRBV11-1 and TRBJ2-1, with 8 bases fitting TRBD1. After removal of 5 bases from V and 7 bases from J, the junction contained 7 bases not matched to a gene. Per the germline V gene, CDR1 is SGHAT and CDR2 is FQDESV (reference sequence). The CDR3 runs to 14 residues. In DNA, the CDR3 is TGTGCCAGCAGCGGGAGGACAGGGTTGAATGAGCAGTTCTTC. Its translation: CASSGRTGLNEQFF. Complete variable domain (other parts from reference TRBV11-1 and TRBJ2-1): EAEVAQSPRYKITEKSQAVAFWCDPISGHATLYWYRQILGQGPELLVQFQDESVVDDSQLPKDRFSAERLKGVDSTLKIQPAELGDSAMYLCASSGRTGLNEQFFGPGTRLTVL.

This chain uses TRBV5-1 with TRBJ1-2, with 7 bases matching TRBD1. Germline lookup yields CDR1 SGHRS and CDR2 YFSETQ. Germline trimming cut 0 bases from V and 2 bases from J; bases unmatched to any gene: 4. CDR3 length: 15 residues. The CDR3 here is CASSLVEGGNYGYTF. Written as DNA, the CDR3 is TGCGCCAGCAGCTTGGTAGAAGGGGGCAACTATGGCTACACCTTC.

The chain links TRBV19 to TRBJ2-1; TRBD1 agrees at 8 bases. The CDR3 runs 15 residues. After removal of 3 bases from V and 7 bases from J, the junction contained 8 bases not matched to a gene. The germline gives CDR1 LNHDA, CDR2 SQIVND (reference sequence). CDR3 DNA sequence: TGTGCCAGTAGTATGACCAGGGGGCGCAGAAATGAGCAGTTCTTC. Translating it yields CASSMTRGRRNEQFF.

The chain uses TRBV18 and TRBJ1-1; D is uncertain. V lost 1 base to trimming and J lost 1 base, with 7 bases between them. The length of the CDR3 is 14 residues. In germline, CDR1 is KGHSH, CDR2 LQKENI. The CDR3 DNA reads as TGTGCCAGCTCACCACTATCCCGGAACACTGAAGCTTTCTTT. Translation: CASSPLSRNTEAFF.

This clone was picked up a small number of times. This sequence joins TRBV3-1 (or the pseudogene TRBV3-2) and TRBJ1-3; TRBD1 is a possible D gene (5 bases). V dropped 4 bases and J dropped 0 bases, with 13 bases sitting between them. Per germline, CDR1 LGHDT and CDR2 YNNKEL (reference sequence). The CDR3 length is 16 residues. The chain's CDR3 is CASSLRGRSSGNTIYF. The DNA of the CDR3 is TGTGCCAGCAGCCTTCGGGGACGGTCCTCTGGAAACACCATATATTTT.

This chain joins TRBV29-1 and TRBJ1-2; TRBD1 is a possible D gene (5 bases). CDR1 is SQVTM, CDR2 ANQGSEA, per germline. The CDR3 runs 12 residues. With 7 bases removed from V and 5 bases from J, the gap between germline ends came to 14 bases. CDR3 region: CSAGTGDYGYTF. For the CDR3, the DNA is TGCAGCGCTGGCACGGGGGATTATGGCTACACCTTC.

The chain couples TRBV19 to TRBJ1-5, with D possibly matching TRBD1 (5 bases). The CDR3 sequence is 15 residues long. With 7 bases removed from V and 6 bases from J, the gap between germline ends came to 19 bases. Germline assignment: CDR1 LNHDA and CDR2 SQIVND (reference sequence). Written as DNA, the CDR3 is TGTGCCAGTACTCGGGACGGTAGATTGGTTCAGCCCCAGCATTTT. Translation: CASTRDGRLVQPQHF.

This sequence joins TRBV28 and TRBJ2-7; 7 bases line up with TRBD1. The length of the CDR3 is 13 residues. With 5 bases clipped from V and 7 bases from J, the junction kept 8 bases outside the gene matches. Germline V gene lookup returns CDR1 MDHEN and CDR2 SYDVKM. CDR3 DNA sequence: TGTGCCAGCAGTCTCCGACAGGGTCATGAGCAGTACTTC. Its translation: CASSLRQGHEQYF. Supplemented by reference TRBV28 and TRBJ2-7, the full variable domain reads DVKVTQSSRYLVKRTGEKVFLECVQDMDHENMFWYRQDPGLGLRLIYFSYDVKMKEKGDIPEGYSVSREKKERFSLILESASTNQTSMYLCASSLRQGHEQYFGPGTRLTVT.

The J gene is TRBJ2-7, the V gene TRBV3-1 (or the pseudogene TRBV3-2), with D perhaps matching TRBD1 (5 bases). Deletions cut 1 base from V and 3 bases from J, with 10 bases between. Germline CDR1 reads LGHDT; CDR2 reads YNNKEL (reference sequence). This CDR3 comprises 14 residues. CDR3 amino acids: CASSQGTRNYEQYF. CDR3 nucleotide sequence: TGTGCCAGCAGCCAAGGGACACGGAACTACGAGCAGTACTTC.

The CDR3 loop is CASSLDQWRSTVRAEAFF. In DNA, the CDR3 is TGTGCCAGCAGCTTAGATCAGTGGAGGTCGACTGTTCGCGCTGAAGCTTTCTTT. The chain joins TRBV11-2 to TRBJ1-1; the D is unclear. Germline lookup yields CDR1 SGHAT and CDR2 FQNNGV. There are 18 residues in the CDR3. V was cut by 0 bases and J by 6 bases, with 23 bases left in between.

The chain employs TRBV6-6 and TRBJ1-1, with no clear D. V lost 2 bases and J lost 5, with 6 bases in between. This CDR3 is 12 amino acids long. The V gene's germline CDR1 is MNHNY and CDR2 SVGAGI (reference sequence). CDR3 protein: CASSYSRTEAFF. Here the CDR3 DNA reads TGTGCCAGCAGTTACAGTCGGACTGAAGCTTTCTTT.

The gene calls are TRBV7-2 and TRBJ1-4; possible D gene TRBD1, 5 bases. The CDR3 contains 13 residues. CDR1 SGHTA and CDR2 FQGNSA come from the germline V gene. Trimming left V 4 bases short and J 11 bases short, with 14 bases between. The CDR3 DNA sequence: TGTGCCAGCAGCTCCCAGGACGGGGGGAAACTGTTTTTT. Its protein product is CASSSQDGGKLFF. Full variable domain (rest looked up from reference TRBV7-2 and TRBJ1-4): GAGVSQSPSNKVTEKGKDVELRCDPISGHTALYWYRQSLGQGLEFLIYFQGNSAPDKSGLPSDRFSAERTGGSVSTLTIQRTQQEDSAVYLCASSSQDGGKLFFGSGTQLSVL.

This clone was observed a single time. V is TRBV11-2 and J is TRBJ2-7; D is unresolved. V was cut by 4 bases and J by 7 bases, with 17 bases left in between. The CDR3 loop spans 14 amino acids. CDR1 and CDR2 from the germline V gene are SGHAT and FQNNGV. The DNA for the CDR3 is TGTGCCAGCAGCTCCTCTGCAGGATCTCGGGAGCAGTACTTC. This encodes CASSSSAGSREQYF.

The chain couples TRBV30 to TRBJ2-1; D gene unclear. Germline CDR1 is GTSNPN and CDR2 is SVGIG (reference sequence). V was trimmed by 4 bases and J by 5 bases, leaving 12 bases between them. CDR3 length: 13 amino acids. The CDR3 DNA is TGTGCCTGGACCCCGAGGTCAGACAATGAGCAGTTCTTC. Translating it yields CAWTPRSDNEQFF. Full variable domain (remainder filled in from reference TRBV30 and TRBJ2-1): SQTIHQWPATLVQPVGSPLSLECTVEGTSNPNLYWYRQAAGRGLQLLFYSVGIGQISSEVPQNLSASRPQDRQFILSSKKLLLSDSGFYLCAWTPRSDNEQFFGPGTRLTVL.

This clone turned up a few times. V usage is TRBV7-9 and J usage is TRBJ1-1; D gene unclear. The V end lost 2 bases, the J end lost 0 bases, and 7 bases lay between the germline ends. Germline V lookup: CDR1 SEHNR, CDR2 FQNEAQ (reference sequence). The CDR3 runs 14 residues. Here the CDR3 reads CASSLYRLNTEAFF. CDR3 nucleotides: TGTGCCAGCAGCTTATATCGCCTGAACACTGAAGCTTTCTTT.

This clone was seen only a few times. The rearrangement joins TRBV5-1 to TRBJ1-3; TRBD1 is a possible D gene (6 bases). Germline CDR1 is SGHRS and CDR2 is YFSETQ. The germline V and J ends were trimmed by 0 bases and 0 bases, with 7 bases remaining between them. This CDR3 spans 15 amino acids. Here the CDR3 DNA reads TGCGCCAGCAGCTTGGGGGACAACTCTGGAAACACCATATATTTT. This gives the protein CASSLGDNSGNTIYF.

The chain couples TRBV11-2 to TRBJ1-6, with D uncertain. Per germline, CDR1 SGHAT and CDR2 FQNNGV. CDR3 size: 13 residues. V was shortened by 0 bases and J by 16 bases, with 13 bases between the two germline ends. This CDR3 reads CASSLEGLAGLHF. In DNA form, the CDR3 reads TGTGCCAGCAGCTTAGAAGGGCTGGCAGGACTCCACTTT.

The chain uses TRBV6-2 or TRBV6-3 and TRBJ1-1; D remains ambiguous. Trimming removed 4 bases at V and 4 bases at J, with 22 bases between. Germline assignment: CDR1 MNHEY and CDR2 SVGEGT. The CDR3 runs to 17 residues. CDR3 amino acids: CASSLLWPSSGGTEAFF. DNA for the CDR3: TGTGCCAGCAGTTTACTTTGGCCGTCCTCAGGAGGCACTGAAGCTTTCTTT.